The clone carrying this T cell receptor beta chain was counted a single time. This specimen comes from a study of blood T cell repertoires in COVID-19. Looking at the study overall: Samples taken during acute and convalescent COVID-19 were collected in the United States, Italy and Spain. Nucleic acid was either cDNA or gDNA, and it came from T cells, B-cell-depleted T cells, or PBMCs.

In the source study's methods: Cell counts per sample came from amplifying reference gene primers. Clones were sequenced by immunoSEQ multiplex PCR, and TCRdb holds only the in-frame ones, with some missing. That table furnishes V, J and clone size, whereas the DNA furnished D and trimming. The sample contains under 300,000 clones, around 90% of which appear only once. CDR1 KGHSH and CDR2 LQKENI come from the germline V gene. CDR3 length equals 20 residues. The ends lost 5 bases at V and 3 bases at J; junction bases unmatched: 16. Sequencing input: peripheral blood. The source is a man between 50 and 59 years old with acute or convalescent COVID-19. The chain recombines TRBV18 with TRBJ2-6, with 10 positions matching TRBD1. In DNA form, the CDR3 reads TGTGCCAGCTCAAGCATCTATGGGACAGGGGCTGGTGGTGGGGCCAACGTCCTGACTTTC. Protein product: CASSSIYGTGAGGGANVLTF.